This TCR beta chain was captured in a study of T cell clonality in common variable immunodeficiency. Study conclusions and caveats: Common variable immunodeficiency TCR beta sequences reportedly had fewer deletions and N-nucleotide insertions.

This clone was counted only a few times. The antigen remains undetermined. Read data end 3 residues before the CDR3 end; the end is taken from the germline J gene. Assay: immunoSEQ multiplex PCR; the TCRdb copy retains only in-frame clones and omits some. Singletons are absent from the sample, which has some 22,000 clones. Blood came from CVID subjects not ill and not taking immunomodulatory or immunosuppressive medication. Looked up from germline, CDR1 is SGHRS and CDR2 is YFSETQ. The CDR3 spans 14 residues. V was pared by 1 base and J by 1 base, with 8 bases between. The V gene is TRBV5-1, the J gene TRBJ1-1, with no clear D. Sequencing was performed on peripheral blood mononuclear cells. This TCR was sampled from a human donor with common variable immunodeficiency. The covered CDR3 bases are TGCGCCAGCAGCTTGTTAACTGAGAACACTGAA. Protein: CASSLLTENTE. The entire CDR3 sequence reads CASSLLTENTEAFF.